These T cell receptor beta chains were read from a single sample in a study of shared clonotypes between healthy human individuals. The method was immunoSEQ multiplex PCR; TCRdb's version includes in-frame clones alone and lacks a portion of them. The repertoire holds some 2,500,000 clones, with 80% to 95% as singletons. The sequencing sample was made of naive CD4+ T cells from PBMCs. These receptors were obtained from a man aged 18 to 29 in good health. Some clones in this sample may be carry-over from other donors' samples. The CDR3 runs from the conserved cysteine through the conserved F or W. The D gene is left open where the match is weak. Clone size is given for some rows only: seen once, a few or many times, or a class if the clone is expanded.

>once|TRBJ1-1|-|TRBV7-2
TGTGCCAGCAGCCCTCCTTGGGGGTCAAACACTGAAGCTTTCTTT
CASSPPWGSNTEAFF
>-|TRBJ2-1|TRBD2|TRBV4-3
TGCGCCAGCAGCCAAGGAGATAGCGGGAGAAGAGGCCAGTTCTTC
CASSQGDSGRRGQFF
>-|TRBJ1-5|-|TRBV28
TGTGCCAGCAGTTTATCTCAAACAAATCAGCCCCAGCATTTT
CASSLSQTNQPQHF
>-|TRBJ2-3|-|TRBV5-4
TGTGCCAGCAGCTTGGGGCAGGGGAGCACAGATACGCAGTATTTT
CASSLGQGSTDTQYF
>-|TRBJ1-2|-|TRBV28
TGTGCCAGCGGTAGGGGGTATGGCGGCTACACCTTC
CASGRGYGGYTF
>-|TRBJ2-5|-|TRBV5-1
TGCGCCAGCAGCCTTCATCGGGGAGAGACCCAGTACTTC
CASSLHRGETQYF
>-|TRBJ1-1|TRBD1|TRBV19
TGTGCCAGTAGTATCATAGGGACAGGGGCTTCGAACACTGAAGCTTTCTTT
CASSIIGTGASNTEAFF
>-|TRBJ2-7|-|TRBV5-4
TGTGCCAGCAGCTTGTGGACCGGCGAGCAGTACTTC
CASSLWTGEQYF
>-|TRBJ2-3|TRBD1|TRBV15
TGTGCCACCAGCAGTTTGCCGGGACAGGGGAGTGATACGCAGTATTTT
CATSSLPGQGSDTQYF
>-|TRBJ2-3|TRBD2|TRBV5-1
TGCGCCAGCAGCCCTGAACTAGCGGGAGGCACAGATACGCAGTATTTT
CASSPELAGGTDTQYF
>-|TRBJ2-1|-|TRBV5-1
TGCGCCAGCTCCATAATTTCCAATGAGCAGTTCTTC
CASSIISNEQFF
>-|TRBJ1-5|-|TRBV6-6
TGTGCCAGCAGTTACCAGGCAACCCGGACGGAAGCCCAGCATTTT
CASSYQATRTEAQHF
>-|TRBJ2-2|TRBD2|TRBV2
TGTGCCAGTGGTCCCCTAGCGGGAACCGGGGAGCTGTTTTTT
CASGPLAGTGELFF
>-|TRBJ2-3|-|TRBV5-1
TGCGCCAGCAGCACCCCGACAGGGAGGTTCGCGGGCACAGATACGCAGTATTTT
CASSTPTGRFAGTDTQYF
>-|TRBJ2-7|TRBD1|TRBV28
TGTGCCAGCAGTTTATCCGGGACAGGGCTCTACGAGCAGTACTTC
CASSLSGTGLYEQYF
>-|TRBJ1-1|-|TRBV7-9
TGTGCCAGCAGCTTAATCGTGACGTGGAGGGAGGGAACTGAAGCTTTCTTT
CASSLIVTWREGTEAFF
>-|TRBJ1-2|TRBD1|TRBV5-6
TGTGCCAGCAGCTTAAGACAGGGAACACTTACTAACTATGGCTACACCTTC
CASSLRQGTLTNYGYTF
>-|TRBJ2-7|-|TRBV5-1
TGCGCCAGCGCTTGGACTCCGCCTGGCGAGCAGTACTTC
CASAWTPPGEQYF
>-|TRBJ2-7|-|TRBV7-8
TGTGCCAGCAGCCCCCCTGGCGGGAACTACGAGCAGTACTTC
CASSPPGGNYEQYF
>-|TRBJ2-5|-|TRBV18
TGTGCCAGCTCACCGGGACCCCAAGAGACCCAGTACTTC
CASSPGPQETQYF
>few|TRBJ1-5|-|TRBV2
TGTGCCAGCACCAACACGGGCGGAAGACAGCCCCAGCATTTT
CASTNTGGRQPQHF
>-|TRBJ2-3|-|TRBV6-6
TGTGCCAGCAGCCGCGGCCTTGGCACAGATACGCAGTATTTT
CASSRGLGTDTQYF
>few|TRBJ2-5|-|TRBV20-1
TGCAGTGCTAGACAAGAGACCCAGTACTTC
CSARQETQYF
>-|TRBJ2-7|-|TRBV7-3
TGTGCCAGCAGCTTAGGAGGGAGTTTTTCCTACGAGCAGTACTTC
CASSLGGSFSYEQYF
>-|TRBJ2-3|TRBD2|TRBV13
TGTGCCAGCAGCTCCCCGGGACTAGCGGGAGCCCAGGGGGAATATTTT
CASSSPGLAGAQGEYF
>-|TRBJ2-5|-|TRBV18
TGTGCCAGCTCGGGAATTATACAAGAGACCCAGTACTTC
CASSGIIQETQYF
>-|TRBJ2-7|TRBD1|TRBV6-6
TGTGCCAGCAGTCGACCTGACAGGGGGCAAAACGAGCAGTACTTC
CASSRPDRGQNEQYF
>-|TRBJ2-5|TRBD2|TRBV6-5
TGTGCCAGCAGCCGACTAGCGGGACAAGAGACCCAGTACTTC
CASSRLAGQETQYF